Given below is one T cell receptor beta chain in context. This entry comes from a study of technical replicates of blood from several donors. Assay: immunoSEQ multiplex PCR; the TCRdb copy retains only in-frame clones and omits some. The data hold tens of thousands of clones, with roughly 93% observed a single time. The germline CDR1 and CDR2 sequences are SGHRS and YFSETQ. V dropped 0 bases and J dropped 0; count of bases not matched to a gene: 6. This CDR3 comprises 19 residues. V gene TRBV5-1 combines with J gene TRBJ2-4, with 13 bases aligning to TRBD2. The TCR comes from a human donor in good health. Sequenced material: T cells isolated from PBMCs. CDR3 loop: CASSLGTSGSSSAKNIQYF. The CDR3 bases are TGCGCCAGCAGCTTGGGGACTAGCGGGAGCAGCTCAGCCAAAAACATTCAGTACTTC.